The clone carrying this T cell receptor beta chain has only a few counts. The antigen is not known. The V and J ends lost 2 bases and 0 bases respectively, with 13 bases between them. Germline V lookup: CDR1 SGHAT, CDR2 FQNNGV. The CDR3 consists of 17 residues. Sequenced by immunoSEQ multiplex PCR; TCRdb stores in-frame clones only, minus some. The sample lists about 25,000 clones; around 79% were seen once. The sample originates from a study of OX40 agonist ivuxolimab in advanced cancers. General study results and limits: By week 6 at 0.1 to 3.0 mg/kg, blood CD4+ and CD8+ T cells had expanded clonally. Compared with CD4+, CD8+ T cells on average had more expanded clones.

The sample was CD4+ or CD8+ T cells sorted from blood, taken in a trial of the OX40 agonist ivuxolimab. The origin of this receptor is an adult with an advanced solid tumor such as melanoma, head and neck, liver or kidney cancer. V gene TRBV11-2 combines with J gene TRBJ1-4; TRBD1 is a possible D gene (5 bases). CDR3 DNA sequence: TGTGCCAGCAGCTTAAGCATCGGGGCGCCAACTAATGAAAAACTGTTTTTT. This codes for CASSLSIGAPTNEKLFF.